This T cell receptor (beta chain) was sequenced for a study of T cells in Graves' hyperthyroidism and ophthalmopathy. This clonotype came up many times. Its matching antigen is unknown. Researchers took RNA transcripts and amplified the TCR beta CDR3 regions from them. A set of HTBI primers served as the primers for a first-round RT-PCR of the TCR CDR3. TCRdb used MiXCR to reprocess the multiplex PCR reads, holding one entry per CDR3 protein. The sample yields some 490,000 distinct CDR3 sequences, less than 25% seen once. V dropped 3 bases and J dropped 3 bases, with 11 bases sitting between them. This CDR3 is 14 amino acids long. Ophthalmopathy patients all had a Clinical Activity Score of at least 3, a NOSPECS grade of at least 4 and disease under 3 months old. Thyroid ultrasound, orbital computed tomography, clinical symptoms, and serum thyroxine and TRAb underpinned diagnoses. General study points: In simple terms, a model built on 13 V-J features told ophthalmopathy apart from stable hyperthyroidism. Blood also held most thyroid clonotypes expanded beyond 0.001.

The TCR comes from a woman aged 65 to 85 with Graves' ophthalmopathy. This rearrangement joins TRBV12-3 or TRBV12-4 to TRBJ1-1; D remains ambiguous. The sample consisted of blood. CDR3 DNA: TGTGCCAGCAGTTTTTCGGGATCCTACACTGAAGCTTTCTTT. Amino acid sequence: CASSFSGSYTEAFF.